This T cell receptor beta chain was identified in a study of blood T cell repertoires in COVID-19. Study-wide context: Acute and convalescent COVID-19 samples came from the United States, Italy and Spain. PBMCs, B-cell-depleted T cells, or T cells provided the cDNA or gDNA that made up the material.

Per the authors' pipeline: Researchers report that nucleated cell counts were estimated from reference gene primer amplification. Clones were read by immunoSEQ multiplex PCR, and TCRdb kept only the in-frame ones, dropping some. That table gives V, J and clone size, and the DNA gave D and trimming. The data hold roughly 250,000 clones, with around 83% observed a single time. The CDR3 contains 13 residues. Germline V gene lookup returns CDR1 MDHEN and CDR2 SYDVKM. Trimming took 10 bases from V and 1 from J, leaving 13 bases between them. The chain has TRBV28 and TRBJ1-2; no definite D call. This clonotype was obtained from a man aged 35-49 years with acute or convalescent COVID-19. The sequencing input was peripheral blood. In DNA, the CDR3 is TGTGCCACCATCACGGGGATTAACTATGGCTACACCTTC. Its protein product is CATITGINYGYTF.